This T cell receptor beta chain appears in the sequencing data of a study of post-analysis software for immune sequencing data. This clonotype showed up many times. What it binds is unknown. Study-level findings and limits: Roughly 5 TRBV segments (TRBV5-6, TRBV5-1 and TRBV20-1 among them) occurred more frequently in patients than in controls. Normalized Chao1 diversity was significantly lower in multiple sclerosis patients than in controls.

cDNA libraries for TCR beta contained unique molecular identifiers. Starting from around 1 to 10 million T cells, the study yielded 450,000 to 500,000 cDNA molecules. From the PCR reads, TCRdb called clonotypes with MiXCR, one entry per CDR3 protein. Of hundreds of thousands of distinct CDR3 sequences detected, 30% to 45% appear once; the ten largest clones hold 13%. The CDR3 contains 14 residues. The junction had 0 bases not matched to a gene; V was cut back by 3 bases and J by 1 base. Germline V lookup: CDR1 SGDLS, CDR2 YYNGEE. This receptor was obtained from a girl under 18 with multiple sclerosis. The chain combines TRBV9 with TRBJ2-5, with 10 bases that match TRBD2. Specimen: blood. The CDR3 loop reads CASSASGGQETQYF. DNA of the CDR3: TGTGCCAGCAGCGCTAGCGGGGGCCAAGAGACCCAGTACTTC.